Listed here are 9 T cell receptor beta chains from one sample, sequenced in a study of human T cells and chemical hapten exposure. Time point denoted: patch test 3, about 24 weeks after DPC sensitization. Specified treatment: therapeutic diphenylcyclopropenone sensitization with weekly scalp DPC. TCRdb re-analysed the RACE reads in MiXCR, keeping a single row per CDR3 protein. The table shows tens of thousands of distinct CDR3 sequences, with around 12% occurring only once. The source material was whole blood, sampled in connection with sensitization to the hapten diphenylcyclopropenone (DPC). The receptor set was obtained from a man aged 25-45 years with alopecia areata. Some clones in this sample may be carry-over from other donors' samples.

The V gene is TRBV7-3, the J gene TRBJ2-6, with TRBD1 matching over 10 bases. V shed 5 bases, J shed 2 bases, and the junction held 6 bases outside the gene matches. This CDR3 has 17 amino acids. Germline V gene sequence: CDR1 SGHTA, CDR2 FQGTGA. This CDR3 is CASSAPGQGPGANVLTF. Written as DNA, the CDR3 is TGTGCCAGCAGCGCCCCGGGACAGGGGCCTGGGGCCAACGTCCTGACTTTC.

The rearrangement joins TRBV3-1 to TRBJ1-5; 10 nucleotides match TRBD1. This CDR3 has 15 amino acids. After removal of 4 bases from V and 5 bases from J, the junction contained 5 bases not matched to a gene. Germline CDR1 LGHDT, CDR2 YNNKEL (reference sequence). The CDR3 protein is CASSPGTGDHQPQHF. The CDR3 bases are TGTGCCAGCAGCCCGGGGACAGGGGATCATCAGCCCCAGCATTTT.

In this sample, this clonotype turned up many times. The chain has TRBV29-1 and TRBJ2-3; TRBD2 aligns across 8 bases. V was pared by 4 bases and J by 2 bases, with 8 bases of the junction left unmatched. Germline assignment: CDR1 SQVTM and CDR2 ANQGSEA. The CDR3 has 15 residues. CDR3 amino acids: CSVVLLAVFTDTQYF. The CDR3 DNA reads as TGCAGCGTTGTATTACTAGCGGTCTTCACAGATACGCAGTATTTT.

The table lists this clonotype with many counts. This chain joins TRBV9 and TRBJ1-2; TRBD1 is a possible D gene (6 bases). Germline V lookup: CDR1 SGDLS, CDR2 YYNGEE. There are 12 residues in the CDR3. Trimming took off 2 bases at V and 7 bases at J, with 9 bases between the two ends. The CDR3 DNA sequence: TGTGCCAGCAGCGTCTCAGGGGTTGGCTACACCTTC. Protein product: CASSVSGVGYTF.

The chain links TRBV3-1 to TRBJ1-2; no definite D call. CDR3 size: 17 residues. In germline, CDR1 is LGHDT, CDR2 YNNKEL (reference sequence). V was cut by 0 bases and J by 0 bases, with 14 bases left in between. As DNA, the CDR3 is TGTGCCAGCAGCCAAGAGCGACGGAGAAAAGCTAACTATGGCTACACCTTC. Translating it yields CASSQERRRKANYGYTF.

This clonotype showed up many times. The chain has TRBV3-1 and TRBJ2-1; D is uncertain. CDR3 size: 15 residues. V dropped 0 bases and J dropped 4 bases, with 10 bases sitting between them. Germline CDR1 and CDR2: LGHDT and YNNKEL (reference sequence). The CDR3 DNA reads TGTGCCAGCAGCCAAGATCAACCGGATTACAATGAGCAGTTCTTC. This gives the protein CASSQDQPDYNEQFF.

At least ten counts were recorded for this clonotype. The chain is built from TRBV12-3 or TRBV12-4 and TRBJ1-5; no clear D. The CDR3 has 15 residues. Between the trimmed V and J ends, which lost 3 bases and 6 bases, there was a span of 15 bases. CDR3 sequence (DNA): TGTGCCAGCAGTTTGTCTGGAGGAGGGAGTCAGCCCCAGCATTTT. As protein: CASSLSGGGSQPQHF.

This clonotype was seen repeatedly, ten times or more. The gene calls are TRBV18 and TRBJ2-1; TRBD1 might be the D (5 bases). The CDR3 extends over 17 amino acids. The V and J ends lost 4 bases and 5 bases respectively, with 21 bases between them. The germline gives CDR1 KGHSH, CDR2 LQKENI. CDR3: CASSQTAFLSQNNEQFF. In DNA, the CDR3 is TGTGCCAGCTCACAGACAGCGTTCCTAAGTCAAAACAATGAGCAGTTCTTC.

This clonotype was recorded a few times. The rearrangement links TRBV2 to TRBJ2-2, with 8 positions matching TRBD1. This CDR3 has 15 amino acids. V shed 6 bases, J shed 5 bases, and the junction held 8 bases outside the gene matches. Germline assignment: CDR1 SNHLY and CDR2 FYNNEI. Written as DNA, the CDR3 is TGTGCCAGCAGCTCCGGGACAGGTGGAACCGGGGAGCTGTTTTTT. It encodes CASSSGTGGTGELFF.